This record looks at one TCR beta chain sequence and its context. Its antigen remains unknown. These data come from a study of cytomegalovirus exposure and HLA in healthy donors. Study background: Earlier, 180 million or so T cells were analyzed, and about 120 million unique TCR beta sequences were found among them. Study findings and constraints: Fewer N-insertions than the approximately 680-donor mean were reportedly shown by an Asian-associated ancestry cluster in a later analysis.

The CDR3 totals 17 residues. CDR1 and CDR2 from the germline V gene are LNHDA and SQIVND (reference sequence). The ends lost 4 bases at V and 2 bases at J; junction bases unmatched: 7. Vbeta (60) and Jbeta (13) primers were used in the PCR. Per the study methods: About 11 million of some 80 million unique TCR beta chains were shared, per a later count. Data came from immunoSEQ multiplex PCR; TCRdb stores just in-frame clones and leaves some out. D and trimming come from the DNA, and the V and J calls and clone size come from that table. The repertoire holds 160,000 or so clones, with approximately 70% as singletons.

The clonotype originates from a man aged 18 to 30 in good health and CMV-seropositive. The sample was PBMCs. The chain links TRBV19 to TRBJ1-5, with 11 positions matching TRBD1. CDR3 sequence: CASSTFRDRGGNQPQHF. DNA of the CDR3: TGTGCCAGTAGTACTTTCCGGGACAGGGGGGGCAATCAGCCCCAGCATTTT. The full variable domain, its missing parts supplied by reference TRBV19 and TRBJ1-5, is DGGITQSPKYLFRKEGQNVTLSCEQNLNHDAMYWYRQDPGQGLRLIYYSQIVNDFQKGDIAEGYSVSREKKESFPLTVTSAQKNPTAFYLCASSTFRDRGGNQPQHFGDGTRLSIL.